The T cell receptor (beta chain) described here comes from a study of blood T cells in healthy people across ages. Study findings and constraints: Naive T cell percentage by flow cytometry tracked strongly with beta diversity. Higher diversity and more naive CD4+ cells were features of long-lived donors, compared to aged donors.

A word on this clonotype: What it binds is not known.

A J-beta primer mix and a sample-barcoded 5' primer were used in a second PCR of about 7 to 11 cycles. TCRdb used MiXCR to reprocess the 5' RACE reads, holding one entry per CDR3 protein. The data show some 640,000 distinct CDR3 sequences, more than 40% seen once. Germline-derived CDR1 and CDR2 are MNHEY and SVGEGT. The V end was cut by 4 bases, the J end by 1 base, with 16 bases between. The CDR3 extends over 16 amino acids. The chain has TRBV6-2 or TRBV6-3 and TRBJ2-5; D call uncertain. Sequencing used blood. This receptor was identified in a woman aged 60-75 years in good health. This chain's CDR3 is CASSSLGVAVQETQYF. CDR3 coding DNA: TGTGCCAGCAGTTCCTTAGGCGTGGCAGTCCAAGAGACCCAGTACTTC.